The 21 T cell receptor beta chains listed next were all sequenced from one sample in a study of Ad26.COV2.S vaccination and SARS-CoV-2 variants. Treatment meaning: around 19 received Ad26.COV2.S at low or high dose, single or two shots; several received placebo; per-sample allocation not given. Samples were taken on day 63 after the first vaccine or placebo injection. Sequencing was performed with immunoSEQ multiplex PCR; in TCRdb, only in-frame clones are kept and a portion is missing. Of over 450,000 clones detected, about nine tenths appear once; the ten largest clones hold around 1.6%. The sample was peripheral blood, taken in a trial of Ad26.COV2.S vaccine versus placebo. The receptors shown here come from a person aged 18-65 years who received the Ad26.COV2.S COVID-19 vaccine or a placebo.

V gene TRBV19 combines with J gene TRBJ1-3; D possibly corresponds to TRBD1 (5 bases). With 5 bases removed from V and 0 bases from J, the gap between germline ends came to 11 bases. Germline V gene data show CDR1 as LNHDA and CDR2 as SQIVND (reference sequence). This CDR3 is 15 amino acids long. In DNA form, the CDR3 reads TGTGCCAGTAGTGCACGACAGAGCTCTGGAAACACCATATATTTT. It is translated as CASSARQSSGNTIYF.

The chain carries TRBV18 and TRBJ2-2; TRBD1 aligns across 9 bases. Trimming at V came to 4 bases and at J to 4 bases, leaving 7 bases not matched to a gene. The germline V gene encodes CDR1 KGHSH and CDR2 LQKENI. This CDR3 region has 16 residues. CDR3 amino acids: CASSLGQGRGTGELFF. The CDR3, as DNA: TGTGCCAGCTCACTGGGACAGGGAAGAGGCACCGGGGAGCTGTTTTTT. The variable domain in full, with the rest retrieved from reference TRBV18 and TRBJ2-2, is NAGVMQNPRHLVRRRGQEARLRCSPMKGHSHVYWYRQLPEEGLKFMVYLQKENIIDESGMPKERFSAEFPKEGPSILRIQQVVRGDSAAYFCASSLGQGRGTGELFFGEGSRLTVL.

This chain uses TRBV28 with TRBJ2-5; maybe TRBD1 (6 bases). Germline loops: CDR1 MDHEN, CDR2 SYDVKM. The CDR3 consists of 15 residues. V was trimmed by 10 bases and J by 1 base, leaving 19 bases between them. The CDR3 reads CATAQGPSIQETQYF. CDR3 sequence (DNA): TGTGCCACCGCTCAGGGGCCCTCTATCCAAGAGACCCAGTACTTC.

The sample holds one count of this clone. The chain has TRBV6-5 and TRBJ1-2; TRBD1 might be the D (5 bases). The V and J ends lost 5 bases and 4 bases respectively, with 14 bases between them. Germline CDR1 reads MNHEY; CDR2 reads SVGAGI. There are 14 residues in the CDR3. DNA for the CDR3: TGTGCCAGCAGTCCCCCAGGGTTAGGCTATGGCTACACCTTC. The encoded protein is CASSPPGLGYGYTF.

J is TRBJ2-1 and V is TRBV10-2; D is uncertain. Trimming stripped 0 bases from V and 0 bases from J, with 9 bases between. This CDR3 is 16 amino acids long. The germline gives CDR1 WSHSY, CDR2 SAAADI. The CDR3 reads CASSESLANSYNEQFF. CDR3 in DNA: TGCGCCAGCAGTGAGTCGTTAGCTAACTCCTACAATGAGCAGTTCTTC.

Notes on this clone: The junction and the germline gene differ at one end; a read error may be behind it. V is TRBV6-1 and J is TRBJ1-5; D gene unclear. The germline V gene encodes CDR1 MNHNS and CDR2 SASEGT. There are 11 residues in the CDR3. The DNA for the CDR3 is TGTGCCAGCGGTGAGAATCAGCCCCAGCATTTT. Its protein is CASGENQPQHF.

The chain uses TRBV5-1 and TRBJ2-5; TRBD2 is a possible D gene (6 bases). This CDR3 is 16 amino acids long. Trimming took off 0 bases at V and 2 bases at J, with 14 bases between the two ends. Germline CDR1 is SGHRS and CDR2 is YFSETQ. The chain's CDR3 is CASSLETVGGQETQYF. CDR3 in DNA: TGCGCCAGCAGCTTGGAAACGGTTGGGGGGCAAGAGACCCAGTACTTC.

The chain combines TRBV10-3 with TRBJ1-1; D gene unclear. The CDR3 has 16 residues. V lost 2 bases to trimming and J lost 6 bases, with 19 bases between them. Germline V gives CDR1 ENHRY, CDR2 SYGVKD. The CDR3 nucleotides read TGTGCCATCAGTGAGACCGTCACATCTGTAGGTTCTGAAGCTTTCTTT. Translating gives CAISETVTSVGSEAFF.

The CDR3 coding sequence is TGTGCCAGCAGCCAGGGGGCGCACACCGGGGAGCTGTTTTTT. This translates into CASSQGAHTGELFF. The gene calls are TRBV28 and TRBJ2-2; 8 nucleotides match TRBD1. The CDR3 length is 14 residues. The V gene end was trimmed by 6 bases and the J gene end by 3 bases; junction bases not matched to a gene: 3. The germline V gene encodes CDR1 MDHEN and CDR2 SYDVKM.

The chain employs TRBV18 and TRBJ2-6; D uncertain. The CDR3 has 14 amino acids. Germline CDR1 KGHSH, CDR2 LQKENI. Between the trimmed V and J ends, which lost 2 bases and 2 bases, there was a span of 4 bases. The CDR3 sequence is CASSPGAGANVLTF. In DNA, the CDR3 is TGTGCCAGCTCACCAGGCGCTGGGGCCAACGTCCTGACTTTC.

This chain links TRBV7-9 with TRBJ2-5, with D possibly matching TRBD1 (6 bases). The germline gives CDR1 SEHNR, CDR2 FQNEAQ (reference sequence). The CDR3 runs 14 residues. V was clipped by 3 bases and J by 9 bases, with 17 bases between them. The CDR3 coding sequence is TGTGCCAGCAGCTTTACAGGGAGCTTGACGGCCCAGTACTTC. Translation: CASSFTGSLTAQYF.

This clone has a single count. The chain couples TRBV20-1 to TRBJ2-1; 7 bases map to TRBD2. Germline loops: CDR1 DFQATT, CDR2 SNEGSKA (reference sequence). This CDR3 has 16 residues. Trimming removed 3 bases from V and 4 bases from J; junction bases left unmatched: 12. The CDR3 sequence: CSASLLRAGIYNEQFF. In nucleotides, the CDR3 is TGCAGTGCTAGTTTGCTAAGAGCGGGAATTTACAATGAGCAGTTCTTC.

V gene TRBV19 combines with J gene TRBJ2-1; 7 positions match TRBD1. V lost 3 bases and J lost 0; bases outside the gene matches: 2. Germline CDR1 and CDR2: LNHDA and SQIVND (reference sequence). The CDR3 runs 15 residues. CDR3 coding DNA: TGTGCCAGTAGTATGGACAGGAGCTCCTACAATGAGCAGTTCTTC. It encodes CASSMDRSSYNEQFF.

The rearrangement uses TRBV28 and TRBJ2-7; D is ambiguous. Germline CDR1 MDHEN, CDR2 SYDVKM. This CDR3 has 13 amino acids. Trimming pared 5 bases from V and 1 base from J, leaving 9 bases between. DNA of the CDR3: TGTGCCAGCAGTGCCGGGCCGTCCTACGAGCAGTACTTC. It yields the protein CASSAGPSYEQYF.

This clone was found once. V gene TRBV7-9 combines with J gene TRBJ2-5; D unclear. V lost 1 base and J lost 0, with 6 bases in between. Germline CDR1 is SEHNR and CDR2 is FQNEAQ (reference sequence). The CDR3 has 14 amino acids. This CDR3 reads CASSLVSYQETQYF. In DNA, the CDR3 is TGTGCCAGCAGCTTAGTCTCGTACCAAGAGACCCAGTACTTC.

The gene calls are TRBV11-3 and TRBJ1-6, with 7 bases lining up with TRBD1. V lost 5 bases, J lost 10 bases, and 8 bases stayed unmatched. Per the germline V gene, CDR1 is SGHNT and CDR2 is YENEEA. This CDR3 region has 14 residues. The CDR3: CASSQLTGESPLHF. In nucleotides, the CDR3 is TGTGCCAGCAGCCAACTTACAGGGGAGTCACCCCTCCACTTT.

The CDR3 sequence is CASSYSISRNYGYTF. CDR3 bases: TGTGCCAGCAGTTACTCGATAAGTCGGAACTATGGCTACACCTTC. The chain employs TRBV6-2 or TRBV6-3 and TRBJ1-2; D ambiguous. V was trimmed by 0 bases and J by 2 bases, leaving 10 bases between them. CDR1 is MNHEY, CDR2 SVGEGT, per germline. The CDR3 is 15 amino acids.

V usage is TRBV11-1 and J usage is TRBJ2-5; D might be TRBD2 (6 bases). This CDR3 contains 14 residues. V lost 6 bases and J 5 bases, leaving 16 bases between the germline ends. Germline loops: CDR1 SGHAT, CDR2 FQDESV (reference sequence). Here the CDR3 reads CASSSSPGSETQYF. The CDR3 DNA is TGTGCCAGCAGTTCCTCCCCCGGGAGTGAGACCCAGTACTTC.

DNA of the CDR3: TGTGCCAGCACCCAAGGCCCTATATACAGGGGGAGCACTGAAGCTTTCTTT. Translating it yields CASTQGPIYRGSTEAFF. V gene TRBV5-4 combines with J gene TRBJ1-1; 8 bases line up with TRBD1. The CDR3 is 17 residues long. Germline V gene sequence: CDR1 SGHNT, CDR2 YYREEE (reference sequence). V shed 6 bases and J 4 bases; nucleotides not matched to a gene: 17.

V and J are TRBV30 and TRBJ2-5; 13 bases agree with TRBD2. Germline loops: CDR1 GTSNPN, CDR2 SVGIG (reference sequence). The CDR3 has 19 residues. V shed 4 bases, J shed 2 bases, and the junction held 16 bases outside the gene matches. The CDR3 DNA reads as TGTGCCTGGACCTCAAGAGGACTAGCGGGAGCGGCCGTACAAGAGACCCAGTACTTC. Translated, it gives CAWTSRGLAGAAVQETQYF.

The CDR3, as DNA: TGTGCCAGCAGCCGAATCGCCGTACCGGCGCCAAATCAGCCCCAGCATTTT. Translated: CASSRIAVPAPNQPQHF. The chain uses TRBV27 and TRBJ1-5, with D uncertain. CDR1 and CDR2 (germline): MNHEY, SMNVEV (reference sequence). Trimming left V 6 bases short and J 4 bases short, with 22 bases between. This CDR3 region has 17 residues.